One and the same sample provided the 23 T cell receptor beta chains below, sequenced in a study of radiation and T cells in renal cell carcinoma. Data came from immunoSEQ multiplex PCR; TCRdb stores just in-frame clones and leaves some out. The data show under 200,000 clones, around 90% seen once. Time point in this sample: blood 4 weeks post-SBRT, at nephrectomy. Described treatment: 15 Gy SBRT to primary tumor, nephrectomy 4 weeks later. The specimen comprised blood, sampled from a patient whose treatment included radiotherapy and nephrectomy. These receptors all come from a woman between 45 and 60 years old with renal cell carcinoma.

The rearrangement uses TRBV10-3 and TRBJ1-1; the match to TRBD1 covers 11 bases. Trimming took 4 bases from V and 6 from J; bases not matched to a gene: 7. From germline, CDR1 is ENHRY and CDR2 SYGVKD. The CDR3 is 15 residues long. In nucleotides, the CDR3 is TGTGCCATCAGTGGGGGGACAGGGGGAGAGTCTGAAGCTTTCTTT. Translated: CAISGGTGGESEAFF.

The V gene is TRBV6-5, the J gene TRBJ2-1, with a weak D call TRBD1 (5 bases). CDR3 size: 16 residues. Trimming took 0 bases from V and 9 from J, leaving 18 bases between them. Germline loops: CDR1 MNHEY, CDR2 SVGAGI. CDR3 protein: CASSYSAGRGRGEQFF. CDR3 in DNA: TGTGCCAGCAGTTACTCAGCCGGGCGCGGAAGGGGTGAGCAGTTCTTC.

This chain joins TRBV5-1 and TRBJ1-3, with 8 bases lining up with TRBD1. Unmatched junction bases numbered 16, after V lost 8 bases and J lost 0 bases. The CDR3 runs to 18 residues. Looked up from germline, CDR1 is SGHRS and CDR2 is YFSETQ. The CDR3 bases are TGCGCCAGTTCCCGAGAACTCTTAGGGACAGGCTCTGGAAACACCATATATTTT. Translating gives CASSRELLGTGSGNTIYF.

CDR3 protein: CASRRDRAVGELFF. CDR3 DNA: TGTGCCAGTAGGAGAGACAGGGCGGTCGGGGAGCTGTTTTTT. The chain employs TRBV19 and TRBJ2-2; 7 bases line up with TRBD1. The J segment lost 7 bases and the V segment lost 6 bases, leaving 8 bases of the junction unmatched. Germline V CDR1 and CDR2: LNHDA, SQIVND (reference sequence). This CDR3 is 14 amino acids long.

The genes are TRBV7-9 and TRBJ1-2, with a tentative D call TRBD1 (6 bases). Trimming took off 4 bases at V and 7 bases at J, with 13 bases between the two ends. Germline CDR1 is SEHNR and CDR2 is FQNEAQ (reference sequence). The CDR3 runs to 13 residues. CDR3 amino acids: CASSSIEQGGYTF. In nucleotides, the CDR3 is TGTGCCAGCAGCTCAATAGAACAGGGTGGCTACACCTTC.

This chain joins TRBV19 and TRBJ1-4; 10 bases line up with TRBD1. Trimming cost V 4 bases and J 0 bases; bases outside gene matches: 8. Per the germline V gene, CDR1 is LNHDA and CDR2 is SQIVND (reference sequence). The CDR3 has 18 residues. This CDR3 is CASSTSRTGGATNEKLFF. The CDR3 DNA is TGTGCCAGTAGTACCTCCCGGACAGGGGGGGCAACTAATGAAAAACTGTTTTTT. The complete variable domain, with remaining parts taken from reference TRBV19 and TRBJ1-4, reads DGGITQSPKYLFRKEGQNVTLSCEQNLNHDAMYWYRQDPGQGLRLIYYSQIVNDFQKGDIAEGYSVSREKKESFPLTVTSAQKNPTAFYLCASSTSRTGGATNEKLFFGSGTQLSVL.

V is TRBV18 and J is TRBJ1-2, with a weak D call TRBD1 (5 bases). Germline lookup yields CDR1 KGHSH and CDR2 LQKENI. The CDR3 contains 13 residues. Trimming stripped 5 bases from V and 5 bases from J, with 12 bases between. The CDR3 here is CASSFDSKYGYTF. CDR3 nucleotides: TGTGCCAGCTCATTCGACAGCAAGTATGGCTACACCTTC. The complete variable domain, with remaining parts taken from reference TRBV18 and TRBJ1-2, reads NAGVMQNPRHLVRRRGQEARLRCSPMKGHSHVYWYRQLPEEGLKFMVYLQKENIIDESGMPKERFSAEFPKEGPSILRIQQVVRGDSAAYFCASSFDSKYGYTFGSGTRLTVV.

The rearrangement uses TRBV4-1 and TRBJ2-3; the D gene could be TRBD1 or TRBD2 (5 bases each). From germline, CDR1 is MGHRA and CDR2 YSYEKL. The CDR3 extends over 16 amino acids. The germline V and J ends were trimmed by 3 bases and 8 bases, with 21 bases remaining between them. The CDR3 nucleotides are TGCGCCAGCAGCCAGACCTTTTCCGGGGCTCAGGGTACGCAGTATTTT. This codes for CASSQTFSGAQGTQYF.

CDR3 bases: TGTGCCAGCAGCCAACAGACTAGCGGGGGGGCCTTTGGCAATGAGCAGTTCTTC. Encoded protein: CASSQQTSGGAFGNEQFF. The J gene is TRBJ2-1, the V gene TRBV4-2, with 14 bases fitting TRBD2. J gave up 6 bases and V 2 bases, and 9 bases lay outside the gene matches. Looked up from germline, CDR1 is LGHNA and CDR2 is YNFKEQ. The CDR3 has 18 residues.

CDR3 DNA sequence: TGTGCCTCCAGGCGGGCCTCTAGCACAGATACGCAGTATTTT. This gives the protein CASRRASSTDTQYF. The V gene is TRBV6-5, the J gene TRBJ2-3, with a tentative D call TRBD2 (5 bases). CDR3 length equals 14 residues. V shed 11 bases and J shed 0 bases, with 15 bases lying between them. CDR1 is MNHEY and CDR2 is SVGAGI in the germline V gene.

The chain recombines TRBV7-9 with TRBJ1-2; perhaps TRBD1 as D (5 bases). V gave up 1 base and J gave up 5 bases, with 14 bases separating them. Germline V CDR1 and CDR2: SEHNR, FQNEAQ (reference sequence). The CDR3 totals 15 residues. CDR3 DNA sequence: TGTGCCAGCAGCTTAGAGAGGTCCGACAGATATGGCTACACCTTC. Translated, it gives CASSLERSDRYGYTF.

The V call is TRBV6-1, the J call TRBJ1-6, with D uncertain. Looked up from germline, CDR1 is MNHNS and CDR2 is SASEGT. Trimming stripped 3 bases from V and 10 bases from J, with 10 bases between. CDR3 size: 13 residues. CDR3 residues: CASSEGRGSPLHF. The CDR3 DNA is TGTGCCAGCAGTGAGGGTCGGGGATCACCCCTCCACTTT.

The V gene is TRBV5-1, the J gene TRBJ2-1; 8 bases line up with TRBD2. CDR1 and CDR2 (germline): SGHRS, YFSETQ. The CDR3 length is 15 residues. Losses at the gene ends were 0 bases for V and 4 bases for J; bases not matched to a gene: 3. This chain's CDR3 is CASSLVSGGYNEQFF. CDR3 DNA: TGCGCCAGCAGCTTGGTGAGCGGGGGATACAATGAGCAGTTCTTC.

The chain uses TRBV29-1 and TRBJ1-1; D is unresolved. Germline V lookup: CDR1 SQVTM, CDR2 ANQGSEA. Trimming took off 3 bases at V and 5 bases at J, with 13 bases between the two ends. CDR3 size: 13 residues. CDR3 amino acids: CSVETRLVTEAFF. The CDR3 region has the DNA TGCAGCGTTGAGACCAGGTTGGTGACTGAAGCTTTCTTT.

The chain joins TRBV6-1 to TRBJ2-1; 11 bases map to TRBD2. J was trimmed by 7 bases and V by 5 bases; bases with no gene match: 4. CDR1 is MNHNS and CDR2 is SASEGT in the germline V gene. There are 14 residues in the CDR3. CDR3 loop: CASSLAGGRNEQFF. In DNA form, the CDR3 reads TGTGCCAGCAGTCTAGCGGGGGGTAGGAATGAGCAGTTCTTC.

J is TRBJ1-1 and V is TRBV5-5; D is possibly TRBD1 (6 bases). V was pared by 4 bases and J by 0 bases, with 13 bases between. This CDR3 has 15 residues. Germline CDR1 is SGHKS and CDR2 is YYEKEE (reference sequence). As DNA, the CDR3 is TGTGCCAGCAGCAGCGACGGACAGATGAACACTGAAGCTTTCTTT. The encoded protein is CASSSDGQMNTEAFF.

In this sample, this clone turned up once. This chain links TRBV6-1 with TRBJ1-1; D is undetermined. CDR1 MNHNS and CDR2 SASEGT come from the germline V gene. This CDR3 spans 10 amino acids. Trimming stripped 6 bases from V and 6 bases from J, with 5 bases between. CDR3 region: CASRAAEAFF. The CDR3 region has the DNA TGTGCCAGCAGGGCCGCTGAAGCTTTCTTT.

The CDR3 DNA reads TGTGCCAGCAGCAAGGACATTTTCCGGTACTTC. It translates to CASSKDIFRYF. The V gene is TRBV7-2, the J gene TRBJ2-7, with D possibly TRBD1 on 5 matching bases. Trimming took 5 bases from V and 12 from J, leaving 14 bases between them. This CDR3 is 11 amino acids long. Germline CDR1 SGHTA, CDR2 FQGNSA.

The rearrangement links TRBV5-1 to TRBJ2-5, with a tentative D call TRBD1 (6 bases). CDR1 and CDR2 from the germline V gene are SGHRS and YFSETQ. V lost 4 bases and J 4 bases, leaving 14 bases between the germline ends. The CDR3 has 14 residues. The CDR3 loop reads CASSKTGIPETQYF. As DNA, the CDR3 is TGCGCCAGCAGCAAAACAGGGATCCCAGAGACCCAGTACTTC.

The chain joins TRBV25-1 to TRBJ1-2; D is perhaps TRBD1 (6 bases). There are 13 residues in the CDR3. In germline, CDR1 is MGHDK, CDR2 SYGVNS. V lost 6 bases to trimming and J lost 4 bases, with 12 bases between them. CDR3 sequence reads: CASRPTGPYGYTF. In nucleotides, the CDR3 is TGTGCCAGCAGGCCAACAGGGCCCTATGGCTACACCTTC.

The chain has TRBV19 and TRBJ2-1; D tentatively reads TRBD1 or TRBD2 (6 bases each). Germline CDR1 reads LNHDA; CDR2 reads SQIVND (reference sequence). V was shortened by 3 bases and J by 4 bases, with 10 bases between the two germline ends. There are 14 residues in the CDR3. The CDR3 loop reads CASSIVGGYNEQFF. As DNA, the CDR3 is TGTGCCAGTAGTATCGTAGGGGGGTACAATGAGCAGTTCTTC.

The CDR3 DNA reads TGCGCCAGCAGCCAAGATGAGGCCGGAAACCTTTACGAGCAGTACTTC. It specifies CASSQDEAGNLYEQYF. The chain joins TRBV4-3 to TRBJ2-7, with D unresolved. The length of the CDR3 is 16 residues. Trimming took 0 bases from V and 4 from J, leaving 16 bases between them. Per the germline V gene, CDR1 is LGHNA and CDR2 is YSLEER.

The chain joins TRBV5-1 to TRBJ1-6; D remains unclear. With 0 bases removed from V and 4 bases from J, the gap between germline ends came to 8 bases. This CDR3 comprises 15 residues. Germline lookup yields CDR1 SGHRS and CDR2 YFSETQ. CDR3 region: CASSLVVEYNSPLHF. CDR3 DNA sequence: TGCGCCAGCAGCTTGGTGGTGGAATATAATTCACCCCTCCACTTT.